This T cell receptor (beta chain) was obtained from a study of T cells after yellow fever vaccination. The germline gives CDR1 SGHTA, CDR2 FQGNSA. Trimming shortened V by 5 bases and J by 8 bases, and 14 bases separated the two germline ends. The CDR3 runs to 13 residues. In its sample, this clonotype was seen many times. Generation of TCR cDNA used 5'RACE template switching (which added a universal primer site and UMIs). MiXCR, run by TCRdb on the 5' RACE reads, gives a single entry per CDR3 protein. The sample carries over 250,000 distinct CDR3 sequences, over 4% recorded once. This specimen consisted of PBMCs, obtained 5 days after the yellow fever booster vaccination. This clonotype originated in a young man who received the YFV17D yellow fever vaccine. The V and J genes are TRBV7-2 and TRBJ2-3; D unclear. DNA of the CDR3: TGTGCCAGCAGCGCCGCATTGGCTGGTACGCAGTATTTT. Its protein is CASSAALAGTQYF.